Listed below are T cell receptor beta chains from one sample, sequenced in a study of graft-versus-host responses after intestinal transplantation. TCRdb's table, derived via immunoSEQ multiplex PCR, lists solely in-frame clones and lacks some. The sample consists of some 19,000 clones, 35% to 40% of them appearing once. Specimen: alloreactive CD4+ T cells from a mixed lymphocyte reaction culture, collected before transplantation. Receptors were obtained from a human patient who was an organ donor for intestinal transplantation. Each CDR3 is given with its conserved first and last residue. A D gene is named only where the DNA matches it firmly. Not all rows give a size; the values are once, few, many and, for expanded clones, a class.

abundance	j_gene	v_gene	d_gene	CDR3nt	CDR3aa
medium-sized	TRBJ2-7	TRBV28	NA	TGTGCCAGCAGTTTCGGACCCCTCTACGAGCAGTACTTC	CASSFGPLYEQYF
few	TRBJ2-5	TRBV6-5	NA	TGTGCCAGCAGTAAGCTAGGCCAAGAGACCCAGTACTTC	CASSKLGQETQYF
NA	TRBJ1-3	TRBV11-2	NA	TGTGCCAGCAGCCCCGGGCCCCTCTCTGGAAACACCATATATTTT	CASSPGPLSGNTIYF
NA	TRBJ2-1	TRBV7-3	TRBD2	TGTGCCAGCAGCTTACTAGCGGGAGCCAATGAGCAGTTCTTC	CASSLLAGANEQFF
medium-sized	TRBJ2-5	TRBV5-1	TRBD2	TGCGCCAGCAGCTATGGGACTACGGAGACCCAGTACTTC	CASSYGTTETQYF
NA	TRBJ2-3	TRBV11-1	TRBD2	TGTGCCAGCAGCCCTAGACGGGGACTAGCGGGAGTAGATACGCAGTATTTT	CASSPRRGLAGVDTQYF
NA	TRBJ2-2	TRBV5-1	NA	TGCGCCAGCAGCTTGTGGGGGGACCTGAACACCGGGGAGCTGTTTTTT	CASSLWGDLNTGELFF
NA	TRBJ2-7	TRBV25-1	TRBD2	TGTGCCAGCAGTGATACGGGAGGGGTTGAGCAGTACTTC	CASSDTGGVEQYF
few	TRBJ2-7	TRBV11-3	TRBD2	TGTGCCAGCAGCTTAGGTAGCGGGCGCTCCTACGAGCAGTACTTC	CASSLGSGRSYEQYF
few	TRBJ1-1	TRBV30	NA	TGTGCCTGGAGTAGGGGGACTGAAGCTTTCTTT	CAWSRGTEAFF
few	TRBJ2-1	TRBV7-3	TRBD1	TGTGCCAGCAGCTCGGACAGGGTGGGGGTGCAGTTCTTC	CASSSDRVGVQFF
NA	TRBJ1-2	TRBV6-5	NA	TGTGCCAGCAGTCCTAGGGGGGGGGACTATGGCTACACCTTC	CASSPRGGDYGYTF
few	TRBJ1-2	TRBV5-1	TRBD1	TGCGCCAGCAGCGCGACAGGGGCAGTGGAAATTTATGGCTACACCTTC	CASSATGAVEIYGYTF
once	TRBJ2-7	TRBV12-5	TRBD1	TGTGCTAGTGGTTTGGTCCCCCAAGGCAGGGGGCGATCCTACGAGCAGTACTTC	CASGLVPQGRGRSYEQYF